Presented here are 6 T cell receptor beta chains from one specimen sequenced in a study of cytomegalovirus exposure and HLA in healthy donors. 60 Vbeta and 13 Jbeta primers were used in PCR. Only in-frame clones appear in the TCRdb table, and some are missing; sequencing was by immunoSEQ multiplex PCR. The table lists about 68,000 clones, about 81% of them singletons. Sequences were obtained from PBMCs. These receptors all come from a human donor in good health.

This sequence joins TRBV12-5 and TRBJ2-5, with 8 bases matching TRBD2. The CDR3 sequence is 13 residues long. The germline CDR1 and CDR2 sequences are LGHNT and FRNRAP. V was clipped by 6 bases and J by 4 bases; unmatched bases: 4. The CDR3 DNA sequence: TGTGCTAGTGGCAGGACTAGCCTAGAGACCCAGTACTTC. This gives the protein CASGRTSLETQYF. The complete variable domain, with remaining parts taken from reference TRBV12-5 and TRBJ2-5, reads DARVTQTPRHKVTEMGQEVTMRCQPILGHNTVFWYRQTMMQGLELLAYFRNRAPLDDSGMPKDRFSAEMPDATLATLKIQPSEPRDSAVYFCASGRTSLETQYFGPGTRLLVL.

The chain recombines TRBV2 with TRBJ1-5; 8 nucleotides line up with TRBD1. The V segment lost 6 bases and the J segment 0 bases; nucleotides outside the gene matches: 10. CDR1 and CDR2 from the germline V gene are SNHLY and FYNNEI. This CDR3 has 17 amino acids. The CDR3 spells CASSSDRGMVSNQPQHF. For the CDR3, the DNA is TGTGCCAGCAGCTCTGACAGGGGAATGGTTAGCAATCAGCCCCAGCATTTT.

The gene calls are TRBV30 and TRBJ2-3, with D unresolved. The CDR3 contains 12 residues. Germline V lookup: CDR1 GTSNPN, CDR2 SVGIG (reference sequence). Trimming pared 2 bases from V and 6 bases from J, leaving 9 bases between. The CDR3 loop reads CAWSPNPDTQYF. CDR3 DNA: TGTGCCTGGAGTCCTAATCCGGATACGCAGTATTTT. Based on the CDR3 plus reference TRBV30 and TRBJ2-3, the full variable domain is SQTIHQWPATLVQPVGSPLSLECTVEGTSNPNLYWYRQAAGRGLQLLFYSVGIGQISSEVPQNLSASRPQDRQFILSSKKLLLSDSGFYLCAWSPNPDTQYFGPGTRLTVL.

This sequence joins TRBV7-2 and TRBJ2-2; 9 positions match TRBD2. V lost 3 bases and J lost 5; bases outside the gene matches: 7. Germline loops: CDR1 SGHTA, CDR2 FQGNSA. The CDR3 length is 16 residues. The chain's CDR3 is CASSLGGGGWTGELFF. For the CDR3, the DNA is TGTGCCAGCAGCTTGGGCGGGGGGGGCTGGACCGGGGAGCTGTTTTTT.

The gene calls are TRBV29-1 and TRBJ2-1; tentatively, D is TRBD2 (5 bases). V dropped 3 bases and J dropped 6 bases, with 15 bases sitting between them. CDR1 and CDR2 (germline): SQVTM, ANQGSEA. The CDR3 totals 14 residues. In DNA, the CDR3 is TGCAGCGTTGAGAGGGAAACGCTTGGCAATGAGCAGTTCTTC. Translated, it gives CSVERETLGNEQFF.

The chain links TRBV18 to TRBJ2-5; 10 bases match TRBD2. Losses at the gene ends were 1 base for V and 5 bases for J; bases not matched to a gene: 7. Germline CDR1 and CDR2: KGHSH and LQKENI. The CDR3 is made up of 16 amino acids. The CDR3 DNA sequence: TGTGCCAGCTCACCACGGCTAGCGGGGGTGGAGGAGACCCAGTACTTC. This encodes CASSPRLAGVEETQYF. Variable domain in full (rest from reference TRBV18 and TRBJ2-5): NAGVMQNPRHLVRRRGQEARLRCSPMKGHSHVYWYRQLPEEGLKFMVYLQKENIIDESGMPKERFSAEFPKEGPSILRIQQVVRGDSAAYFCASSPRLAGVEETQYFGPGTRLLVL.